This T cell receptor (beta chain) derives from a study of CD8 T cells in ankylosing spondylitis. Germline assignment: CDR1 LNHDA and CDR2 SQIVND (reference sequence). V gave up 8 bases and J gave up 5 bases; unmatched junction bases: 7. This CDR3 contains 15 residues. Overall study findings and caveats: The study identified a TCR beta motif of under 10 highly homologous variants that appeared characteristic of ankylosing spondylitis blood.

This clonotype was recorded many times. Its antigen is unknown. TCRdb passed the 5' RACE reads through MiXCR, listing each CDR3 protein once. Among roughly 490,000 distinct CDR3 sequences, under 5.5% were seen once, and the ten largest hold around 3.5%. This TCR derives from a male donor with ankylosing spondylitis. Sequenced material: blood, either unsorted or a sorted T cell fraction (not recorded which). The chain joins TRBV19 to TRBJ2-2; TRBD2 matches 11 bases. The CDR3: CASRLAGLGTGELFF. The CDR3 DNA follows: TGTGCCAGTCGACTAGCGGGATTAGGGACCGGGGAGCTGTTTTTT.